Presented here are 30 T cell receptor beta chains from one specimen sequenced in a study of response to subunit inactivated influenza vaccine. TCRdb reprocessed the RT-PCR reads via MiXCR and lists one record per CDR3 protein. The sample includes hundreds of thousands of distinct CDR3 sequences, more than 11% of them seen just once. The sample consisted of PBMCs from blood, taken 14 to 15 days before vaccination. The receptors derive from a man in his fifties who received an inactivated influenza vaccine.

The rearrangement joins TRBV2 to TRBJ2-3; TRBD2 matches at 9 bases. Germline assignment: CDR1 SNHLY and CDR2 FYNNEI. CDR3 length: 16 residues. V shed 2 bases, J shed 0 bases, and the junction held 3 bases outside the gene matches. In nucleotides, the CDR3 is TGTGCCAGCAGTGAACTAGCGGGGATTAGCACAGATACGCAGTATTTT. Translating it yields CASSELAGISTDTQYF.

CDR3 coding DNA: TGCAGTGCTCATAACAGTTACACAGATACGCAGTATTTT. Amino acids: CSAHNSYTDTQYF. The chain links TRBV20-1 to TRBJ2-3; D unclear. Germline loops: CDR1 DFQATT, CDR2 SNEGSKA (reference sequence). The CDR3 totals 13 residues. Deletions cut 5 bases from V and 2 bases from J, with 11 bases between.

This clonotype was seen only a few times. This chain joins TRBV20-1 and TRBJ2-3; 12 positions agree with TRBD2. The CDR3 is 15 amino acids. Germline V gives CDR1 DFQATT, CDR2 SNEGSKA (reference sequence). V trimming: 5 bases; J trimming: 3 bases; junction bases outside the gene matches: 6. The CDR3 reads CSAPPSGRATDTQYF. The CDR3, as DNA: TGCAGTGCTCCTCCTAGCGGGAGGGCGACAGATACGCAGTATTTT.

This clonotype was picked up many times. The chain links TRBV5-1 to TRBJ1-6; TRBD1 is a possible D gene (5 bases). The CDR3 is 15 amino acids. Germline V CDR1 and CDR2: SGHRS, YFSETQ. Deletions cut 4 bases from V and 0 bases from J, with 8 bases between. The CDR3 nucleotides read TGCGCCAGCAGCCAGGGAAGCTCCTATAATTCACCCCTCCACTTT. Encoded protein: CASSQGSSYNSPLHF.

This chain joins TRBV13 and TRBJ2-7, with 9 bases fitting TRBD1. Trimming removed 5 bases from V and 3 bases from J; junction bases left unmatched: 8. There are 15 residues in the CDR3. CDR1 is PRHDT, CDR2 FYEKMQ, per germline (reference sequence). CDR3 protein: CASSRSDRGSYEQYF. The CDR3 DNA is TGTGCCAGCAGCCGCTCGGACAGGGGCAGCTACGAGCAGTACTTC.

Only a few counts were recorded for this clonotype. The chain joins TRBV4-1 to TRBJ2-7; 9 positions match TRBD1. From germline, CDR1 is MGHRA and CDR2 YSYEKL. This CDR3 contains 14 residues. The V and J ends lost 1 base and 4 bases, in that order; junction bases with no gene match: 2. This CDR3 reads CASSQVDRGYEQYF. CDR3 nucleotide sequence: TGCGCCAGCAGCCAAGTGGACAGGGGTTACGAGCAGTACTTC.

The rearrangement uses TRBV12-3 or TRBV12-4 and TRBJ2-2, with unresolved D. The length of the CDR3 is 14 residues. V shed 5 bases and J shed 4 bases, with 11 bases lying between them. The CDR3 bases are TGTGCCAGCAGTCTAACAGTGCGCACCGGGGAGCTGTTTTTT. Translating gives CASSLTVRTGELFF.

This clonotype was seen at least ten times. CDR3 protein: CSALTHWGSGPQHF. The CDR3 DNA sequence: TGCAGTGCACTAACCCACTGGGGTTCAGGGCCCCAGCATTTT. The rearrangement joins TRBV20-1 to TRBJ1-5; D uncertain. Germline V CDR1 and CDR2: DFQATT, SNEGSKA (reference sequence). Between the trimmed V and J ends, which lost 6 bases and 9 bases, there was a span of 21 bases. There are 14 residues in the CDR3.

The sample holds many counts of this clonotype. Written as DNA, the CDR3 is TGCGCCAGCAGCCATAGGGACGTCGAGGGGGAGCTGTTTTTT. Its translation is CASSHRDVEGELFF. The chain uses TRBV4-1 and TRBJ2-2; D is tentatively TRBD1 or TRBD2 (5 bases each). CDR1 MGHRA and CDR2 YSYEKL come from the germline V gene. V lost 3 bases, J lost 8 bases, and 13 bases lay in between. This CDR3 has 14 residues.

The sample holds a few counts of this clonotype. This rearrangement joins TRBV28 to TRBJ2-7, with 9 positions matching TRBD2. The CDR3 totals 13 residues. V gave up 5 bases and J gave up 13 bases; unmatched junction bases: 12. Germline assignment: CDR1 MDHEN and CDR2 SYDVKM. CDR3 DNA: TGTGCCAGCAGTCCGAACCCCGGGACTAGCCTCTACTTC. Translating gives CASSPNPGTSLYF. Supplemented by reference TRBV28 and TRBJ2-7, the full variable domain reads DVKVTQSSRYLVKRTGEKVFLECVQDMDHENMFWYRQDPGLGLRLIYFSYDVKMKEKGDIPEGYSVSREKKERFSLILESASTNQTSMYLCASSPNPGTSLYFGPGTRLTVT.

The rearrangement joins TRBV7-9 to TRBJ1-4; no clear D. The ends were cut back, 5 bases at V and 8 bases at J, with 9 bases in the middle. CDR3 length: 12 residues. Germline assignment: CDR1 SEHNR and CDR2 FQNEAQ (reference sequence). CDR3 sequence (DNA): TGTGCCAGCAGCCGAGGTTCGGAAAAACTGTTTTTT. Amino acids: CASSRGSEKLFF. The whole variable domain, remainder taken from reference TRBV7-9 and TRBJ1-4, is DTGVSQNPRHKITKRGQNVTFRCDPISEHNRLYWYRQTLGQGPEFLTYFQNEAQLEKSRLLSDRFSAERPKGSFSTLEIQRTEQGDSAMYLCASSRGSEKLFFGSGTQLSVL.

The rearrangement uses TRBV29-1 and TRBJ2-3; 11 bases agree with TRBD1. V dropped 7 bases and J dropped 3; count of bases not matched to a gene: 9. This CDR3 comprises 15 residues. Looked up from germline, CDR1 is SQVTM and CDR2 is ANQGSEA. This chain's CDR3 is CSGWTGGFLTDTQYF. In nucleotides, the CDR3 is TGCAGCGGTTGGACAGGGGGCTTTCTAACAGATACGCAGTATTTT.

As DNA, the CDR3 is TGTGCCAGCGGCGGCCAGGGTTTCTCCTACGAGCAGTACTTC. It yields the protein CASGGQGFSYEQYF. The chain uses TRBV6-1 and TRBJ2-7; TRBD1 is a possible D gene (5 bases). CDR3 size: 14 residues. The germline V gene encodes CDR1 MNHNS and CDR2 SASEGT. The V and J ends lost 8 bases and 0 bases respectively, with 14 bases between them.

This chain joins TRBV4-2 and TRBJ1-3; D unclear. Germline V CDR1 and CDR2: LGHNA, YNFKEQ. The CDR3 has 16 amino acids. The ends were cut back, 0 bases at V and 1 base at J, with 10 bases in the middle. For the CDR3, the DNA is TGTGCCAGCAGCCAAGAAGGTCCGGGATCTGGAAACACCATATATTTT. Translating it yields CASSQEGPGSGNTIYF.

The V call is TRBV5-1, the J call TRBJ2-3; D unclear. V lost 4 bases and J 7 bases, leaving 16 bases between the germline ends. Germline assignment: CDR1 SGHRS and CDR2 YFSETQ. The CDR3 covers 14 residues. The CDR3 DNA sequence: TGCGCCAGCAGCCCGACGCCAAGACGGAATACGCAGTATTTT. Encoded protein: CASSPTPRRNTQYF.

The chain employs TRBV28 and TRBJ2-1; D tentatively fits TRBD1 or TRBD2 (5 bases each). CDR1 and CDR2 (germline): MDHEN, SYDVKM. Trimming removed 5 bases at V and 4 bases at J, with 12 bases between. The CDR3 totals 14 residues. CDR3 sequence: CASSQWDHYNEQFF. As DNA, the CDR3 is TGTGCCAGCAGTCAGTGGGACCATTACAATGAGCAGTTCTTC.

The CDR3 DNA sequence: TGTGCCAGCAGGGTGGACAACTATAGCAATCAGCCCCAGCATTTT. Encoded protein: CASRVDNYSNQPQHF. J is TRBJ1-5 and V is TRBV6-1; the D gene is possibly TRBD1 (5 bases). The ends were cut back, 6 bases at V and 0 bases at J, with 12 bases in the middle. The CDR3 is 15 residues long. In germline, CDR1 is MNHNS, CDR2 SASEGT.

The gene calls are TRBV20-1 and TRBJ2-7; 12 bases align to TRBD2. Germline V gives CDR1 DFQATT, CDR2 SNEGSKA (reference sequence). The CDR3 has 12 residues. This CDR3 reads CRPGLAGYEQYF. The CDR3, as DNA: TGCAGGCCAGGACTAGCGGGGTACGAGCAGTACTTC.

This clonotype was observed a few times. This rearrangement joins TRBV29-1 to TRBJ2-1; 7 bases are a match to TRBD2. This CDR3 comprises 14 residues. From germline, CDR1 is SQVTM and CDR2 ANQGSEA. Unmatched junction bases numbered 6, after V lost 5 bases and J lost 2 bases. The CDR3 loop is CSVRGRNTYNEQFF. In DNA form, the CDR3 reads TGCAGCGTTCGCGGGAGAAACACCTACAATGAGCAGTTCTTC.

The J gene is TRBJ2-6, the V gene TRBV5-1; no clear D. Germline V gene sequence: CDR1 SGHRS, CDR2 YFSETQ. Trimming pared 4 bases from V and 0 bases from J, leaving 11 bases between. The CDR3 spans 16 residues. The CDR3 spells CASSLPPISGANVLTF. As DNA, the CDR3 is TGCGCCAGCAGCCTCCCGCCTATCTCTGGGGCCAACGTCCTGACTTTC.

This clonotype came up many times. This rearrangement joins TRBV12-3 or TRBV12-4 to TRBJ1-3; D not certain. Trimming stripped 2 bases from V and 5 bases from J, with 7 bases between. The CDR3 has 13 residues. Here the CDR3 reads CASSLLGRNTIYF. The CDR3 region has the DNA TGTGCCAGCAGTTTATTGGGTCGAAACACCATATATTTT.

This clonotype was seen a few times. The CDR3 protein is CSARDSGTGNTEAFF. In DNA form, the CDR3 reads TGCAGTGCTAGAGATTCCGGGACGGGGAACACTGAAGCTTTCTTT. The rearrangement joins TRBV20-1 to TRBJ1-1; D is possibly TRBD1 (5 bases). CDR3 size: 15 residues. With 0 bases removed from V and 1 base from J, the gap between germline ends came to 12 bases. Germline CDR1 is DFQATT and CDR2 is SNEGSKA (reference sequence).

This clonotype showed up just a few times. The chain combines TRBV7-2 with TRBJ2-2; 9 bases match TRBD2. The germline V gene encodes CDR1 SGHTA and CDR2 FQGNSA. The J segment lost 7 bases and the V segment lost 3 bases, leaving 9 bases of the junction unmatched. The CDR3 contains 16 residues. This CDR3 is CASSLRGTSNGGELFF. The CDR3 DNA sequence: TGTGCCAGCAGCTTGAGAGGGACTAGCAACGGCGGGGAGCTGTTTTTT.

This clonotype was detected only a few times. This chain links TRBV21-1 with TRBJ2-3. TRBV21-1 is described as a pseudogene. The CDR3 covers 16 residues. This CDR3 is CASSKKKKTFTDTQYF. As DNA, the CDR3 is TGTGCCAGCAGCAAAAAGAAGAAGACATTCACAGATACGCAGTATTTT.

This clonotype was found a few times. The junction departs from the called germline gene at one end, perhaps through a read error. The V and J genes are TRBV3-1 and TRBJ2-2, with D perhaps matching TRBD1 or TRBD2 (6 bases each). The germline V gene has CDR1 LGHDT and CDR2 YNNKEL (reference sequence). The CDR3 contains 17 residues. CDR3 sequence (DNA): TGTGCCAGCAGCCAAGTCGGGGGCAGCGCGAACACCGGGAAGCTGTTTTTT. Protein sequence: CASSQVGGSANTGKLFF.

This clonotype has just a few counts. In nucleotides, the CDR3 is TGCGCCAGCAGCTTGGGGAACAGGGAGACCCAGTACTTC. Translation gives CASSLGNRETQYF. This chain joins TRBV5-1 and TRBJ2-5; a possible D gene is TRBD1 (5 bases). The V and J ends lost 0 bases and 5 bases respectively, with 8 bases between them. Germline assignment: CDR1 SGHRS and CDR2 YFSETQ. The CDR3 loop spans 13 amino acids.

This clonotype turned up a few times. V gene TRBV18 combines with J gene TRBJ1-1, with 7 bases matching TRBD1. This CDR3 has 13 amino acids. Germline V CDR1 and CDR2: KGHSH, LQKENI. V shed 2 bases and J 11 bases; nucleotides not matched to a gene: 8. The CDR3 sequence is CASSPSRQGTAFF. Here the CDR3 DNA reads TGTGCCAGCTCACCAAGCCGACAGGGTACGGCTTTCTTT.

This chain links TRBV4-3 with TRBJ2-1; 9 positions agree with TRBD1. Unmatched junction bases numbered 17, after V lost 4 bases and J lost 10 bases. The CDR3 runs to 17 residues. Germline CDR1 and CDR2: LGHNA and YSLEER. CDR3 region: CASSRTTGTGITGEQFF. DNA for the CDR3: TGCGCCAGCAGCCGAACTACGGGGACAGGGATTACAGGAGAGCAGTTCTTC.

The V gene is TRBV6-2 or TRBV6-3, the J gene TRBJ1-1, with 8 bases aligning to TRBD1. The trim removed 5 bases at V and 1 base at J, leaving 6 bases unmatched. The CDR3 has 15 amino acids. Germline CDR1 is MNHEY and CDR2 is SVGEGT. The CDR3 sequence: CASSRLRGQNTEAFF. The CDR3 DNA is TGTGCCAGCAGTCGACTCAGGGGGCAGAACACTGAAGCTTTCTTT.

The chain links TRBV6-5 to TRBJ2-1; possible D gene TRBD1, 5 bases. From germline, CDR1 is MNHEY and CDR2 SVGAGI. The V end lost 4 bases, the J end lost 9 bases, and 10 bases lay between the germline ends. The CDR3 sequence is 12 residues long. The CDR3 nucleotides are TGTGCCAGCAGTTTTCAGGGTAGTGAGCAGTTCTTC. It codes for CASSFQGSEQFF.